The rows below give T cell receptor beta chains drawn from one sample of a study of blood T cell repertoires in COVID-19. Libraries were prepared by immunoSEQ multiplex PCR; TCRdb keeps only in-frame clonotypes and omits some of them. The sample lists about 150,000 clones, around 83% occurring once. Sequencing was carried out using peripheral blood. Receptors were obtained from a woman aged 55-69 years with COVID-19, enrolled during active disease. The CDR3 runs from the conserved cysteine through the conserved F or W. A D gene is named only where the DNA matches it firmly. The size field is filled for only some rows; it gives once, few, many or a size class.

CASTGTGDRNEQFF | TGTGCCAGTACCGGGACAGGGGATAGAAATGAGCAGTTCTTC | TRBV27 | - | TRBD1 | TRBJ2-1
CASSPQGVQETQYF | TGTGCCAGCAGTCCTCAGGGGGTACAAGAGACCCAGTACTTC | TRBV25-1 | - | TRBD1 | TRBJ2-5
CASSVARVGGYTF | TGTGCCAGCAGCGTAGCCAGGGTTGGTGGCTACACCTTC | TRBV9 | - | - | TRBJ1-2
CASLGVWGKNTEAFF | TGTGCCAGCTTAGGTGTCTGGGGCAAGAACACTGAAGCTTTCTTT | TRBV5-6 | - | - | TRBJ1-1
CASSLGNRGFGNTIYF | TGTGCCAGCAGCTTAGGAAACAGGGGATTTGGAAACACCATATATTTT | TRBV11-2 | - | TRBD1 | TRBJ1-3
CASSYGQGQQTQYF | TGCGCCAGCAGCTACGGACAGGGGCAACAGACCCAGTACTTC | TRBV5-1 | - | TRBD1 | TRBJ2-5
CSVQGLSGNTIYF | TGCAGCGTCCAGGGTCTCTCTGGAAACACCATATATTTT | TRBV29-1 | once | - | TRBJ1-3
CASSLARSGPLFYGYTF | TGTGCCAGCAGCTTAGCCCGCTCAGGGCCGCTATTCTATGGCTACACCTTC | TRBV7-8 | - | - | TRBJ1-2
CASSPTGGEETQYF | TGTGCTAGCAGCCCGACAGGGGGCGAAGAGACCCAGTACTTC | TRBV7-7 | - | TRBD1 | TRBJ2-5
CASSSQGDYEQYF | TGTGCCAGCAGTTCCCAGGGGGACTACGAGCAGTACTTC | TRBV6-5 | - | TRBD1 | TRBJ2-7
CASSPEGASIYGYTF | TGCGCCAGCAGCCCAGAGGGGGCTAGTATATATGGCTACACCTTC | TRBV5-1 | - | TRBD1 | TRBJ1-2
CASSVDPGQGGYTF | TGTGCCAGCAGCGTAGACCCGGGACAGGGGGGCTACACCTTC | TRBV9 | few | TRBD1 | TRBJ1-2
CASSPQGDGNTIYF | TGTGCCAGCTCACCGCAGGGGGACGGAAACACCATATATTTT | TRBV18 | - | TRBD1 | TRBJ1-3
CASPGGSNQPQHF | TGTGCCAGCCCCGGCGGAAGCAATCAGCCCCAGCATTTT | TRBV11-3 | - | - | TRBJ1-5
CASSSKDTLEAFF | TGTGCCAGCAGCTCTAAAGACACCCTCGAGGCTTTCTTT | TRBV5-6 | - | - | TRBJ1-1
CASSPKTGSEQFF | TGTGCCAGCTCACCAAAGACAGGGAGTGAGCAGTTCTTC | TRBV18 | - | TRBD1 | TRBJ2-1
CASSTLAGSGNEQFF | TGTGCCAGCAGTACTCTAGCGGGGTCGGGGAATGAGCAGTTCTTC | TRBV6-5 | - | TRBD2 | TRBJ2-1
CASSFVLAVEQFF | TGTGCCAGCAGTTTTGTGCTAGCGGTGGAGCAGTTCTTC | TRBV12-3/TRBV12-4 | - | TRBD2 | TRBJ2-1
CASRLTSGQGVVGYTF | TGCGCCAGCAGGTTAACAAGCGGGCAGGGAGTAGTAGGCTACACCTTC | TRBV5-1 | - | - | TRBJ1-2
CASSPTEGPNTEAFF | TGTGCCAGCAGCCCCACGGAGGGGCCGAACACTGAAGCTTTCTTT | TRBV7-3 | - | - | TRBJ1-1
CASSDLYGYTF | TGTGCCAGCAGTGATTTATATGGCTACACCTTC | TRBV25-1 | - | - | TRBJ1-2
CASSSRDRRGYTF | TGTGCCAGCAGCTCCCGGGACAGAAGGGGCTACACCTTC | TRBV11-1 | - | TRBD1 | TRBJ1-2
CASSMDPGYGYTF | TGTGCCAGCAGCATGGACCCGGGGTATGGCTACACCTTC | TRBV5-5 | - | - | TRBJ1-2
CASSLFGERGYF | TGTGCCAGCAGCTTATTCGGGGAGCGGGGATATTTT | TRBV5-6 | - | - | TRBJ1-3
CASSLETIQETQYF | TGCGCCAGCAGCCTTGAGACTATCCAAGAGACCCAGTACTTC | TRBV5-1 | - | - | TRBJ2-5
CASSYRQGSEAFF | TGCGCCAGCAGCTATCGACAGGGCTCTGAAGCTTTCTTT | TRBV5-1 | - | TRBD1 | TRBJ1-1
CASSLRAGGWEKLFF | TGCGCCAGCAGCTTGCGTGCAGGGGGTTGGGAAAAACTGTTTTTT | TRBV5-1 | - | TRBD1 | TRBJ1-4
CASSHRASPPSSFANTGELFF | TGTGCCAGCTCACACAGGGCTAGTCCTCCTTCTTCGTTCGCGAACACCGGGGAGCTGTTTTTT | TRBV18 | - | - | TRBJ2-2
CASSLGSGQGETQYF | TGTGCCAGCAGCCTAGGCTCAGGGCAAGGAGAGACCCAGTACTTC | TRBV11-2 | - | - | TRBJ2-5
CASSPSWTSVYNEQFF | TGTGCCAGCAGCCCGTCATGGACTAGCGTCTACAATGAGCAGTTCTTC | TRBV7-3 | - | TRBD2 | TRBJ2-1
CAIRAESSYNSPLHF | TGTGCCATCAGGGCGGAGAGCTCCTATAATTCACCCCTCCACTTT | TRBV10-3 | - | - | TRBJ1-6
CASSLGGPKNIQYF | TGTGCCAGCAGCCTCGGAGGACCCAAAAACATTCAGTACTTC | TRBV5-4 | few | - | TRBJ2-4
CASSRDTHTDTQYF | TGTGCCAGCAGCCGGGACACCCACACAGATACGCAGTATTTT | TRBV7-3 | - | - | TRBJ2-3
CASRLGSAQGQAFF | TGTGCCAGCAGACTCGGATCTGCTCAGGGGCAAGCTTTCTTT | TRBV11-2 | - | - | TRBJ1-1
CASIRGQNSGNTIYF | TGTGCCAGTATCCGAGGACAAAACTCTGGAAACACCATATATTTT | TRBV19 | - | - | TRBJ1-3
CASSQESGYTEAFF | TGTGCCAGCAGCCAAGAGTCAGGATACACTGAAGCTTTCTTT | TRBV4-2 | - | - | TRBJ1-1
CASSGQGIQPQHF | TGTGCCAGCAGCGGACAGGGGATTCAGCCCCAGCATTTT | TRBV2 | - | TRBD1 | TRBJ1-5
CASSLRGSTDTQYF | TGTGCCAGCAGCTTGCGGGGTAGCACAGATACGCAGTATTTT | TRBV7-3 | - | - | TRBJ2-3
CASRTGGGTEAFF | TGTGCCAGCAGAACCGGGGGGGGGACTGAAGCTTTCTTT | TRBV12-3/TRBV12-4 | - | - | TRBJ1-1
CAWSLGSPRESWQPQHF | TGTGCCTGGAGTTTAGGGTCCCCCAGGGAAAGCTGGCAGCCCCAGCATTTT | TRBV30 | - | - | TRBJ1-5
CASSGDRGGEKLFF | TGCGCCAGCAGCGGCGACAGGGGGGGTGAAAAACTGTTTTTT | TRBV5-1 | - | TRBD1 | TRBJ1-4
CASTPSLGVNTEAFF | TGTGCCAGCACCCCCTCCCTTGGAGTTAACACTGAAGCTTTCTTT | TRBV7-8 | - | - | TRBJ1-1
CASSQRSGPRSGKLFF | TGTGCCAGCAGCCAACGGTCAGGGCCTCGAAGTGGAAAACTGTTTTTT | TRBV7-9 | - | - | TRBJ1-4
CSGAVAGNTIYF | TGCAGCGGCGCCGTTGCCGGAAACACCATATATTTT | TRBV29-1 | - | - | TRBJ1-3
CSASPGGEYEQYF | TGCAGTGCTAGTCCGGGTGGGGAGTACGAGCAGTACTTC | TRBV20-1 | - | - | TRBJ2-7
CASSHLGQGASDGYTF | TGTGCCAGCTCACACTTGGGACAGGGGGCCAGTGATGGCTACACCTTC | TRBV18 | - | TRBD1 | TRBJ1-2
CASRERGSTGELFF | TGCGCCAGCAGGGAGCGGGGGTCCACCGGGGAGCTGTTTTTT | TRBV5-1 | many | TRBD2 | TRBJ2-2
CASTPDRLAEKLFF | TGTGCCAGTACCCCGGACAGGTTGGCTGAAAAACTGTTTTTT | TRBV19 | few | TRBD1 | TRBJ1-4
CASSLTPQGSLYEQYF | TGTGCCAGCTCACTAACCCCGCAGGGGTCCCTCTACGAGCAGTACTTC | TRBV18 | - | - | TRBJ2-7
CASSLRDRGGSTEAFF | TGCGCCAGCAGCTTGAGGGACAGGGGAGGTAGTACTGAAGCTTTCTTT | TRBV5-1 | - | TRBD1 | TRBJ1-1
CASSAGQVLNTEAFF | TGTGCCAGCAGCGCCGGACAGGTTCTGAACACTGAAGCTTTCTTT | TRBV7-9 | - | TRBD1 | TRBJ1-1
CASRRASGNTIYF | TGTGCCAGCCGGCGGGCTTCTGGAAACACCATATATTTT | TRBV6-5 | - | - | TRBJ1-3
CASSPPPGLGTEAFF | TGCGCCAGCAGCCCCCCCCCAGGGTTGGGGACTGAAGCTTTCTTT | TRBV4-1 | - | - | TRBJ1-1
CASTGQGAIYGYTF | TGTGCCAGCACGGGACAGGGGGCTATCTATGGCTACACCTTC | TRBV6-6 | - | TRBD1 | TRBJ1-2
CASNPGMGNQPQHF | TGTGCCAGTAACCCAGGGATGGGCAATCAGCCCCAGCATTTT | TRBV19 | - | - | TRBJ1-5
CASSVGIQGWSTEAFF | TGTGCCAGCAGCGTAGGTATCCAGGGATGGAGCACTGAAGCTTTCTTT | TRBV9 | - | - | TRBJ1-1
CASSEAWGLNTEAFF | TGTGCCAGCAGTGAAGCATGGGGCTTGAACACTGAAGCTTTCTTT | TRBV2 | once | - | TRBJ1-1
CASRSDRGTNEKLFF | TGTGCCAGCAGATCGGACAGGGGGACTAATGAAAAACTGTTTTTT | TRBV7-9 | - | TRBD1 | TRBJ1-4
CASSSLAIYNEQFF | TGTGCCAGCAGCTCGCTAGCTATCTACAATGAGCAGTTCTTC | TRBV5-4 | once | - | TRBJ2-1
CASSPRGRSFGEKLFF | TGTGCCAGCTCACCCAGGGGGCGCTCTTTCGGTGAAAAACTGTTTTTT | TRBV18 | - | TRBD1 | TRBJ1-4